This record concerns one TCR beta chain sequence. What it recognizes is unknown. The CDR3 length is 16 residues. Germline V lookup: CDR1 SEHNR, CDR2 FQNEAQ (reference sequence). Deletions cut 1 base from V and 0 bases from J, with 7 bases between. TCRdb redid the calling of the reads with MiXCR, one entry per CDR3 protein. The repertoire has about 6,500 distinct CDR3 sequences, roughly 18% of them found once; the top ten carry around 50%. The data derive from a study of liver allograft versus peripheral blood T cells. The overall study: Repertoires from peripheral blood of liver transplant recipients were compared with those inside their transplanted livers. Study observations and caveats: Within liver allografts, T cell receptor repertoires were reportedly different from those in peripheral blood.

This TCR was recovered from a human patient who had a liver transplant. Some T cells may be graft donor cells. The chain has TRBV7-9 and TRBJ1-6; D remains unclear. The CDR3 is CASSLEESSYNSPLHF. The CDR3 DNA reads TGTGCCAGCAGCTTAGAAGAGTCCTCCTATAATTCACCCCTCCACTTT.